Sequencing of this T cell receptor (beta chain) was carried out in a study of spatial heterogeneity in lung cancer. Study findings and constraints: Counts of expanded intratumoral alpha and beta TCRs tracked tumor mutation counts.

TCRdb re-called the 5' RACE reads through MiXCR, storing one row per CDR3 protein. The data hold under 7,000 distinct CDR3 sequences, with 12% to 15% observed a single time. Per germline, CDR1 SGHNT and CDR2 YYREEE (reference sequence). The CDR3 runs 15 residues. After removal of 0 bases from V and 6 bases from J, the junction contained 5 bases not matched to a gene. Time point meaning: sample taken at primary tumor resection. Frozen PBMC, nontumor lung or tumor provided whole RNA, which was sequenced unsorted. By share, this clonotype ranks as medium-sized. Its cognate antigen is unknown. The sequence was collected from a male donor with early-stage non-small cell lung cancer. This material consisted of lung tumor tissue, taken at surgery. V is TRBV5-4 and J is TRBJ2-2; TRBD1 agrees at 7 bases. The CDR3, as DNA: TGTGCCAGCAGCTTGGCGGCAGGGGGACCCGGGGAGCTGTTTTTT. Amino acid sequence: CASSLAAGGPGELFF.